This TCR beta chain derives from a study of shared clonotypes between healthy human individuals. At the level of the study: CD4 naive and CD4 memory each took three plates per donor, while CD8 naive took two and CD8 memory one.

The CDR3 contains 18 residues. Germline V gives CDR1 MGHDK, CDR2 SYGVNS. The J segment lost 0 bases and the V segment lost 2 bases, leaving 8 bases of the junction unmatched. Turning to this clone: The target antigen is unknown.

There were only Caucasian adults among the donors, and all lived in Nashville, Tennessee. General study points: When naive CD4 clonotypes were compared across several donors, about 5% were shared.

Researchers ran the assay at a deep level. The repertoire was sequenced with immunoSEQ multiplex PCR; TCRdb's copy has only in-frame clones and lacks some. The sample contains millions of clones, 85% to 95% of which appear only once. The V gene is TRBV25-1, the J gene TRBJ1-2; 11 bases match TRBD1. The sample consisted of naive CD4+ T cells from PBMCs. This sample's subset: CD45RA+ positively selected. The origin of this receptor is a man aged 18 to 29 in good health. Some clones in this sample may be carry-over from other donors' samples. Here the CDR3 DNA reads TGTGCCAGCAGTGAACTCGGACAGGGGGCTGAAGCTAACTATGGCTACACCTTC. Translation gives CASSELGQGAEANYGYTF.